The TCR beta chain described here comes from a study of T cells in women clearing cervical HPV infection. Broader study findings: CIN3+ cases had significantly higher TCR repertoire richness than controls, but evenness did not differ.

The germline CDR1 and CDR2 sequences are DFQATT and SNEGSKA (reference sequence). Unmatched junction bases numbered 10, after V lost 4 bases and J lost 4 bases. The CDR3 is 15 amino acids. Sequencing was performed with immunoSEQ multiplex PCR; in TCRdb, only in-frame clones are kept and a portion is missing. The table lists 25,000 to 35,000 clones, with under 20% in the top ten. As for this clone: Antigen unknown. The DNA ends 3 residues before the CDR3 does, and the rest of the CDR3 is filled in from the germline J gene.

The chain uses TRBV20-1 and TRBJ2-1; TRBD1 aligns across 7 bases. The sample was blood buffy coat. The TCR was taken from a woman between 18 and 75 years old with a cervical HPV16 infection that either progressed to CIN3+ or cleared (not recorded which). CDR3 in amino acids: CSATEDRVVYNEQFF. CDR3 DNA (partial): TGCAGTGCTACGGAAGACAGGGTAGTTTACAATGAG.